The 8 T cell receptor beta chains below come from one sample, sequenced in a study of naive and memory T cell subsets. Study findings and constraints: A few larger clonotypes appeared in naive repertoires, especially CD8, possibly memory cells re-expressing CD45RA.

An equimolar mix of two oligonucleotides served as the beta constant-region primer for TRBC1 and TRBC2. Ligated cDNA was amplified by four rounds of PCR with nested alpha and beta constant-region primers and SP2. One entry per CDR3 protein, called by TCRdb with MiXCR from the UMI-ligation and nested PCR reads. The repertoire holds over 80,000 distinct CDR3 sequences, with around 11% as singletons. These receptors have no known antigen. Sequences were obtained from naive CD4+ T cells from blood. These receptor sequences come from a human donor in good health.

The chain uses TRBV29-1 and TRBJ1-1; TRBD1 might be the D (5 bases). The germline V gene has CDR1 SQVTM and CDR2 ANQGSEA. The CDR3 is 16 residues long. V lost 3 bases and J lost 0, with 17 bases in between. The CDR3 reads CSVESDRVLMNTEAFF. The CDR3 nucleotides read TGCAGCGTTGAGTCTGACAGAGTCTTAATGAACACTGAAGCTTTCTTT. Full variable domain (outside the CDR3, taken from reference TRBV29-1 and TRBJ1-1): SAVISQKPSRDICQRGTSLTIQCQVDSQVTMMFWYRQQPGQSLTLIATANQGSEATYESGFVIDKFPISRPNLTFSTLTVSNMSPEDSSIYLCSVESDRVLMNTEAFFGQGTRLTVV.

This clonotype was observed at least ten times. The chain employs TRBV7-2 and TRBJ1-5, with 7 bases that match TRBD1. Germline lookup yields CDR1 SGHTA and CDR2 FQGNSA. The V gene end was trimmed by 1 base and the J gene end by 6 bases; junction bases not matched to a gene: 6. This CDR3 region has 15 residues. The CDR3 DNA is TGTGCCAGCAGCTTAGAGGGGGCCGGTTTTCAGCCCCAGCATTTT. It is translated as CASSLEGAGFQPQHF.

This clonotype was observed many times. DNA of the CDR3: TGTGCCAGTAGTATAGGGGCAGCCCAAGAGACCCAGTACTTC. Translation gives CASSIGAAQETQYF. The V and J genes are TRBV19 and TRBJ2-5; D remains ambiguous. This CDR3 has 14 amino acids. Germline V gives CDR1 LNHDA, CDR2 SQIVND (reference sequence). V was clipped by 1 base and J by 1 base, with 7 bases between them.

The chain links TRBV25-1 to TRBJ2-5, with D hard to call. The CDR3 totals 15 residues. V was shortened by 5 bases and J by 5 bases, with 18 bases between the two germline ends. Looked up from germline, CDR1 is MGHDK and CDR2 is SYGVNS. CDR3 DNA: TGTGCCAGCAGTACCCCCGCCCATCCATCGGAGACCCAGTACTTC. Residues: CASSTPAHPSETQYF.

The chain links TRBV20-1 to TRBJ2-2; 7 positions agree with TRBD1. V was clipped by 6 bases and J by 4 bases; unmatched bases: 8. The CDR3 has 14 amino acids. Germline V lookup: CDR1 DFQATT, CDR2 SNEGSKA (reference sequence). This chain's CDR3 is CSASRDRITGELFF. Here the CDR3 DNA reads TGCAGTGCCAGCCGGGACAGAATCACCGGGGAGCTGTTTTTT.

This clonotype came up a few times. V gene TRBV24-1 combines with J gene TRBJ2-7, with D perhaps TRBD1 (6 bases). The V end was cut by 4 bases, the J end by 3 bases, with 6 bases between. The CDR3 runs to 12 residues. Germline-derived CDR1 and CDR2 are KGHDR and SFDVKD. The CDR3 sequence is CATSEQGYEQYF. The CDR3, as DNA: TGTGCCACCAGTGAACAGGGCTACGAGCAGTACTTC.

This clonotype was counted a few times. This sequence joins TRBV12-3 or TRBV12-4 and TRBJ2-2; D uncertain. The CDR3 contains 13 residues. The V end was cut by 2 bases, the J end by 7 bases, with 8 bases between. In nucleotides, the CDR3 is TGTGCCAGCAGTTTATCCGGGTACGGGGAGCTGTTTTTT. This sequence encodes CASSLSGYGELFF.

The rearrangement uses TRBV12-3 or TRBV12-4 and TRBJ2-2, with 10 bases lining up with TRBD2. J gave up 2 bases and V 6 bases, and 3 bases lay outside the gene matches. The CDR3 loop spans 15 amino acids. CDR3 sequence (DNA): TGTGCCAGCAGATCTAGCGGGAGAAACACCGGGGAGCTGTTTTTT. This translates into CASRSSGRNTGELFF.